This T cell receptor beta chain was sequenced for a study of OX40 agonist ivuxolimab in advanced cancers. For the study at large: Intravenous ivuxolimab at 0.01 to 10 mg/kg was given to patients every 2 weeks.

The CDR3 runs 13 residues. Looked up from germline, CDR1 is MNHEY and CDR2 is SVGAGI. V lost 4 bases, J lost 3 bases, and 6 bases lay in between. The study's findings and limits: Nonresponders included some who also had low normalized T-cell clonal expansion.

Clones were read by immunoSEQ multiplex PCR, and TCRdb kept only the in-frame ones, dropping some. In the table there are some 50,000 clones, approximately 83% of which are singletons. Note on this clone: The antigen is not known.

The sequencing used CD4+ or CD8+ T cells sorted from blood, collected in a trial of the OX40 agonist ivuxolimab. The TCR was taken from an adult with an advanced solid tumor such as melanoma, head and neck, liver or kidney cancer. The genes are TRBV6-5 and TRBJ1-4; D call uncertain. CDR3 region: CASSSQPNEKLFF. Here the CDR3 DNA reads TGTGCCAGCAGTTCCCAGCCTAATGAAAAACTGTTTTTT.